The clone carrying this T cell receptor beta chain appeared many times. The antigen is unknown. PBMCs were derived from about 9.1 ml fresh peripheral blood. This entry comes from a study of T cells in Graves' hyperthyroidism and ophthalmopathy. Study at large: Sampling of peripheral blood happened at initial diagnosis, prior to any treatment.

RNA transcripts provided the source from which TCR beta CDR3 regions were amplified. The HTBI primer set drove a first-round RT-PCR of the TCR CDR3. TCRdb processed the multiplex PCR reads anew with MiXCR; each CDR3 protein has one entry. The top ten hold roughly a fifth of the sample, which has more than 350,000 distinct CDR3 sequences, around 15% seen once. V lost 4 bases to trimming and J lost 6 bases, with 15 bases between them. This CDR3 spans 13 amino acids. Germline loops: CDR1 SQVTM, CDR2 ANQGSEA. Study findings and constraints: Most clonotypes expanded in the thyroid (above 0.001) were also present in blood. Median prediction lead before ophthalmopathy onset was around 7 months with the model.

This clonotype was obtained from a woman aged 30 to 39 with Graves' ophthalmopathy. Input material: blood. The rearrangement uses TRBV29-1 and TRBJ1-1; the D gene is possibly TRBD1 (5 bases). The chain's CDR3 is CSVAQGMYSEAFF. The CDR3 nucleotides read TGCAGCGTTGCCCAGGGTATGTACTCTGAAGCTTTCTTT.